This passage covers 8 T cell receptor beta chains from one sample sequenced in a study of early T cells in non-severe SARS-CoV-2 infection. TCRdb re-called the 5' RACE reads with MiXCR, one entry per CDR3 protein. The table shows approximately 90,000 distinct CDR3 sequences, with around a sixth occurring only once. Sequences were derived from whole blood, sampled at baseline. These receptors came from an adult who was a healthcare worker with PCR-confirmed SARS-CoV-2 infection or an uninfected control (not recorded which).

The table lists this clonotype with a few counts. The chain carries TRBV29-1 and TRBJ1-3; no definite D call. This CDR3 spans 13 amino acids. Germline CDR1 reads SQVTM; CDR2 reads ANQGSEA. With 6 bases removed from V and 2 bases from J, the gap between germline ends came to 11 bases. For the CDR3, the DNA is TGCAGCGTCTCAGAACAGCCTGGAAACACCATATATTTT. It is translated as CSVSEQPGNTIYF.

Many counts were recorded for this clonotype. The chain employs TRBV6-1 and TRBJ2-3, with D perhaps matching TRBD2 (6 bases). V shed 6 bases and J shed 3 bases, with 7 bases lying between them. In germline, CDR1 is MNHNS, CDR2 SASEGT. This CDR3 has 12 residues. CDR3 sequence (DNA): TGTGCCAGCAGGGCGGGGACAGATACGCAGTATTTT. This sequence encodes CASRAGTDTQYF.

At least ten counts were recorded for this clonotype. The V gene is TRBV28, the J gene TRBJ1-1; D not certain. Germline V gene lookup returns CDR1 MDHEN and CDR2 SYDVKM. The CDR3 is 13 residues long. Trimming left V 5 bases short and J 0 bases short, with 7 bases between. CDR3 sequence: CASSPLMNTEAFF. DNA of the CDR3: TGTGCCAGCAGTCCTTTGATGAACACTGAAGCTTTCTTT.

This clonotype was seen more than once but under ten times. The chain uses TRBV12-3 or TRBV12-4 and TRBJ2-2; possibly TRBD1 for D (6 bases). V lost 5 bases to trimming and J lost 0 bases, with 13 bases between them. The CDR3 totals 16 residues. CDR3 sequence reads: CASSLTGPSNTGELFF. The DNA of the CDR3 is TGTGCCAGCAGTCTTACAGGGCCTTCGAACACCGGGGAGCTGTTTTTT.

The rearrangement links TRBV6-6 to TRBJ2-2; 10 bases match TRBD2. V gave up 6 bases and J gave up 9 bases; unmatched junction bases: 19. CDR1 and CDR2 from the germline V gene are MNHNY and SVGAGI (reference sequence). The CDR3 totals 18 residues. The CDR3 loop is CASRPDPMLAGASRELFF. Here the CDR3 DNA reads TGTGCCAGCAGACCGGACCCTATGCTAGCGGGAGCTAGCCGGGAGCTGTTTTTT.

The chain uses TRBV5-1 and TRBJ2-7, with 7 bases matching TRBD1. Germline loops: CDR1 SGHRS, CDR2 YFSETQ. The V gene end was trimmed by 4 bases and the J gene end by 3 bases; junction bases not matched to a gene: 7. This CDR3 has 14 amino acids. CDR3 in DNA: TGCGCCAGCAGCCGATCGGGGACAGTCTACGAGCAGTACTTC. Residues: CASSRSGTVYEQYF. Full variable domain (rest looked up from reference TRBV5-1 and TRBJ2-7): KAGVTQTPRYLIKTRGQQVTLSCSPISGHRSVSWYQQTPGQGLQFLFEYFSETQRNKGNFPGRFSGRQFSNSRSEMNVSTLELGDSALYLCASSRSGTVYEQYFGPGTRLTVT.

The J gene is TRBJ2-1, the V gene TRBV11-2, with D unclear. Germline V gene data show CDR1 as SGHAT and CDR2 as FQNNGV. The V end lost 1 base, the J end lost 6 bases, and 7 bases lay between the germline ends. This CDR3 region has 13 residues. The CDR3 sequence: CASSLVRSNEQFF. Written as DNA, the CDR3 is TGTGCCAGCAGCTTAGTTCGTAGCAATGAGCAGTTCTTC.

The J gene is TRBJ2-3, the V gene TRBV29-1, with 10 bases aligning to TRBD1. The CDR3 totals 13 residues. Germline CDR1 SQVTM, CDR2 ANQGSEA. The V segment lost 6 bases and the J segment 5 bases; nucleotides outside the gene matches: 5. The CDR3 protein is CSVRDRGGDTQYF. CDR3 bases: TGCAGCGTCCGGGACAGGGGAGGAGATACGCAGTATTTT.